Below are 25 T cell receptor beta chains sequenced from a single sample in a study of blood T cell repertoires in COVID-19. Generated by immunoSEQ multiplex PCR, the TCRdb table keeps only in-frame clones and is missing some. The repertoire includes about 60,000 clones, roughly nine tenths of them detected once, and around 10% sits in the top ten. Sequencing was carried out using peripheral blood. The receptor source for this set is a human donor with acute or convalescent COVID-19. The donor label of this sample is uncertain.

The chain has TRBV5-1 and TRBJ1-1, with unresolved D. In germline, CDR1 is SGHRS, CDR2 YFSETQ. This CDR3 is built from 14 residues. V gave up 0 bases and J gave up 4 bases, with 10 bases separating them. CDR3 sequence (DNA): TGCGCCAGCAGCTTGGAGGCGGGCACCACTGAAGCTTTCTTT. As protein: CASSLEAGTTEAFF.

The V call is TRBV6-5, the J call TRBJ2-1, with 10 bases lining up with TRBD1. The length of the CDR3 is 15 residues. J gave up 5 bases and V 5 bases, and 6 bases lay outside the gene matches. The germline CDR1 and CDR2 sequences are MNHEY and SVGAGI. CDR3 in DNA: TGTGCCAGCAGTACGGACAGGGGGTTCAACAATGAGCAGTTCTTC. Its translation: CASSTDRGFNNEQFF.

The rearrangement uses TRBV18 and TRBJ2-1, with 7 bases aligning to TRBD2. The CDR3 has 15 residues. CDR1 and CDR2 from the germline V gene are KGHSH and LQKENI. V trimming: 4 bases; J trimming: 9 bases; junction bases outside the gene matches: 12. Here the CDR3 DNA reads TGTGCCAGCTCACAGACTAGCAGGGTGGCGGGTGAGCAGTTCTTC. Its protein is CASSQTSRVAGEQFF.

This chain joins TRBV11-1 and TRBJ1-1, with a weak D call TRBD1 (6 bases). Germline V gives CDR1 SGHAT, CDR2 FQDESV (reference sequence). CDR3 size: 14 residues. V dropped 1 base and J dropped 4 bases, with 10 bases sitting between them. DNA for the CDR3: TGTGCCAGCAGCTTAGGGCAGGGGTTCACTGAAGCTTTCTTT. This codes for CASSLGQGFTEAFF.

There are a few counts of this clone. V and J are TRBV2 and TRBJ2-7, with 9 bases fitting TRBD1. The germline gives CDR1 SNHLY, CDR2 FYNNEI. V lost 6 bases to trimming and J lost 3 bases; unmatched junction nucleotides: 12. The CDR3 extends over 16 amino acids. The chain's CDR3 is CASSDRGDRGNYEQYF. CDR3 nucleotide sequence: TGTGCCAGCAGCGATAGGGGTGACAGGGGGAACTACGAGCAGTACTTC.

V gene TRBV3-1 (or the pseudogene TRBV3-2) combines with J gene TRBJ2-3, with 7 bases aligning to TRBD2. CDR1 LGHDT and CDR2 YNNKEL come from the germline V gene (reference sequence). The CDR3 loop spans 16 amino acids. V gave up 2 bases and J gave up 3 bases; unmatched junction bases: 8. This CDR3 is CASSQTGGSVTDTQYF. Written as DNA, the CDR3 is TGTGCCAGCAGCCAAACAGGCGGGAGTGTGACAGATACGCAGTATTTT.

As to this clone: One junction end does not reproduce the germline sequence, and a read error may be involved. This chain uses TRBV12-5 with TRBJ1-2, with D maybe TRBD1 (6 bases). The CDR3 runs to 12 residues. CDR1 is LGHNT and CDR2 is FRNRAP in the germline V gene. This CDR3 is CASGLMDRSLYF. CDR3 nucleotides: TGTGCTAGTGGTTTGATGGACAGATCTCTATACTTC.

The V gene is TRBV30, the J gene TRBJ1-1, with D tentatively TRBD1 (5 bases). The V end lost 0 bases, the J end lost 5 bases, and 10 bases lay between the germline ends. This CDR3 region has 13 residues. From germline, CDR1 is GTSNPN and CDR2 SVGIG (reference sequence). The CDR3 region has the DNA TGTGCCTGGAGTGTACTCAGGGATACTGAAGCTTTCTTT. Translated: CAWSVLRDTEAFF.

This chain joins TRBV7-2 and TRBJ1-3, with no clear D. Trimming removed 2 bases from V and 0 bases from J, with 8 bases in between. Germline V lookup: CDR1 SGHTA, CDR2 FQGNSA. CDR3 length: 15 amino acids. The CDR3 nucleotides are TGTGCCAGCAGCTTAACAGTACTCTCTGGAAACACCATATATTTT. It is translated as CASSLTVLSGNTIYF.

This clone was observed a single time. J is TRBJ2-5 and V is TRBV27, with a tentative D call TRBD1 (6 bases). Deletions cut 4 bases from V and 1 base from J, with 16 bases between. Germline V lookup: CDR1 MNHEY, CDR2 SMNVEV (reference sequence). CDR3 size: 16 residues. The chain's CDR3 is CASSSSPTGSQETQYF. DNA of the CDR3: TGTGCCAGCAGTTCCTCCCCGACAGGCTCCCAAGAGACCCAGTACTTC.

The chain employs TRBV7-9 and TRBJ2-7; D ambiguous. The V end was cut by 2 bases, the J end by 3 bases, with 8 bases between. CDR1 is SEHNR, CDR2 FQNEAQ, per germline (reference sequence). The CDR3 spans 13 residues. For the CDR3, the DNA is TGTGCCAGCAGCTTAAACAGTTACTACGAGCAGTACGTC. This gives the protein CASSLNSYYEQYV.

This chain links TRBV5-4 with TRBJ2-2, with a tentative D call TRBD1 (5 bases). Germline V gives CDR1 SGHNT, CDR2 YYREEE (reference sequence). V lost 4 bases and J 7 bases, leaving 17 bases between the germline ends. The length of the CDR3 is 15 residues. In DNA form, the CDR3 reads TGTGCCAGCAGCCACCGGGCCCGACAGTACGGGGAGCTGTTTTTT. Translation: CASSHRARQYGELFF.

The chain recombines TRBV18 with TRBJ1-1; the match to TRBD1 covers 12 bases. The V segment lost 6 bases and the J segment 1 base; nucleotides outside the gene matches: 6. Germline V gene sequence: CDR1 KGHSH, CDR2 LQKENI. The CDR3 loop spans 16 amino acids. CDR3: CASSLGDRGRNTEAFF. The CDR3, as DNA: TGTGCCAGCTCGCTAGGGGACAGGGGGCGGAACACTGAAGCTTTCTTT.

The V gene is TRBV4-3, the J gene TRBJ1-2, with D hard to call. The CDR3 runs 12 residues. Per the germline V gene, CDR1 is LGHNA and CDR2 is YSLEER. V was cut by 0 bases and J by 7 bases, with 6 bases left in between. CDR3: CASSQDRSGYTF. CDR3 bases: TGCGCCAGCAGCCAAGATAGGAGTGGCTACACCTTC.

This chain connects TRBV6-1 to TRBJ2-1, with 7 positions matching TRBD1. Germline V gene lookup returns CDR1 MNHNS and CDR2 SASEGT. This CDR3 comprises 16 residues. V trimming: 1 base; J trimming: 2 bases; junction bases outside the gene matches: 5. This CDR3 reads CASSEGPGGAYNEQFF. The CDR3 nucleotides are TGTGCCAGCAGTGAAGGGCCAGGGGGTGCCTACAATGAGCAGTTCTTC.

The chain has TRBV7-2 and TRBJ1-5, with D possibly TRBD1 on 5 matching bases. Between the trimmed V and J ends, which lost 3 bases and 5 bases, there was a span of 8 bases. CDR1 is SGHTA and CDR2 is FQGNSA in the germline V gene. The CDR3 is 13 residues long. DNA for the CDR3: TGTGCCAGCAGCTTGGAACAGGATCAGCCCCAGCATTTT. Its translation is CASSLEQDQPQHF. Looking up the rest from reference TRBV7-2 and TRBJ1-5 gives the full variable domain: GAGVSQSPSNKVTEKGKDVELRCDPISGHTALYWYRQSLGQGLEFLIYFQGNSAPDKSGLPSDRFSAERTGGSVSTLTIQRTQQEDSAVYLCASSLEQDQPQHFGDGTRLSIL.

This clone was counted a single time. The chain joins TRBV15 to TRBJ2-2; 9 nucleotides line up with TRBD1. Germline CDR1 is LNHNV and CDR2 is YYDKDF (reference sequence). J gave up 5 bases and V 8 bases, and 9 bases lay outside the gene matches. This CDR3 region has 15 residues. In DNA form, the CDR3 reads TGTGCCACCCGCCGGGACAGGGTGTCTACCGGGGAGCTGTTTTTT. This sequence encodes CATRRDRVSTGELFF.

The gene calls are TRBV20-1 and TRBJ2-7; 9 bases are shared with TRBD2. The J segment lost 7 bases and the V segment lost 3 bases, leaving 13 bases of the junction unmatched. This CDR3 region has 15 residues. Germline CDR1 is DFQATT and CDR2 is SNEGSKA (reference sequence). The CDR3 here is CSASPPIAGAGEQYF. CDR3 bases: TGCAGTGCTAGTCCCCCTATAGCGGGAGCGGGAGAGCAGTACTTC.

CDR3 in amino acids: CASSVDSSSNQPQHF. The DNA for the CDR3 is TGTGCCAGCAGCGTAGACAGCAGCTCCAATCAGCCCCAGCATTTT. The genes are TRBV9 and TRBJ1-5; no firm D call. The CDR3 loop spans 15 amino acids. V lost 0 bases, J lost 3 bases, and 10 bases lay in between. CDR1 is SGDLS, CDR2 YYNGEE, per germline.

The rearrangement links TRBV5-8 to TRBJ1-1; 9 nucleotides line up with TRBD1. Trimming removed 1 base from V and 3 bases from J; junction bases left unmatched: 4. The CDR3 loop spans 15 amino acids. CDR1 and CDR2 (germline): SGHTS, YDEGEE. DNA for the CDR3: TGTGCCAGCAGCTTGTTAAGACAGGGGGACACTGAAGCTTTCTTT. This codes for CASSLLRQGDTEAFF.

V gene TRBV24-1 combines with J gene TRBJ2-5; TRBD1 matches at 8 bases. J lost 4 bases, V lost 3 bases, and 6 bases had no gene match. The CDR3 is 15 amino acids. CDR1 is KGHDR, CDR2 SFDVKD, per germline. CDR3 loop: CATSDSGRGRETQYF. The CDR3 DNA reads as TGTGCCACCAGTGATAGTGGCAGGGGGCGAGAGACCCAGTACTTC.

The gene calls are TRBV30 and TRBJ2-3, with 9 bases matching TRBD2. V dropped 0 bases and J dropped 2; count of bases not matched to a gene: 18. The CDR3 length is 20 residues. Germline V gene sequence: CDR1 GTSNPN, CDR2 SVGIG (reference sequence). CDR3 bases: TGTGCCTGGAGTGTCCCCCCTGATTTGACTAGCGGAAACTTCACAGATACGCAGTATTTT. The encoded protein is CAWSVPPDLTSGNFTDTQYF.

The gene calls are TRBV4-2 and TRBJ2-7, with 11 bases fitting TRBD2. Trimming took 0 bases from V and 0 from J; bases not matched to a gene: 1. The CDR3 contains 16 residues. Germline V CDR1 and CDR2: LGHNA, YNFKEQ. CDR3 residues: CASSQDGTSGSYEQYF. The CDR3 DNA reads TGTGCCAGCAGCCAAGATGGGACTAGCGGCTCCTACGAGCAGTACTTC.

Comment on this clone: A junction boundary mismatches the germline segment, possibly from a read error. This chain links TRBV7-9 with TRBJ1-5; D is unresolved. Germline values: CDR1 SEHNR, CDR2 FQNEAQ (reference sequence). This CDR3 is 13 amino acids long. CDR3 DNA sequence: TGTGCCAGCAGCTTAGGTGAGGGTCAGGCCCAGCATTTT. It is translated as CASSLGEGQAQHF.

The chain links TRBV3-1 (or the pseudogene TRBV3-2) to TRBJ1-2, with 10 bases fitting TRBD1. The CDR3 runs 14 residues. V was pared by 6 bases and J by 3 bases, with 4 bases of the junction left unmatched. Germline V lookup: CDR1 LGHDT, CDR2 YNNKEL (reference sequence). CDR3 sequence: CASSLGQGDYGYTF. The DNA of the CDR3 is TGTGCCAGCAGTCTCGGACAGGGGGACTATGGCTACACCTTC.